Listed here are 24 T cell receptor beta chains from one sample, sequenced in a study of T cells after posttransplantation cyclophosphamide. This table comes from immunoSEQ multiplex PCR, and its TCRdb copy is limited to in-frame clones, with some not included. The sample was found to contain tens of thousands of clones, and every one recurs. Sequencing was done on a sample of PBMCs. These receptors were taken from a man in his forties or fifties in good health, CMV-negative, and a related stem cell transplant donor.

This clone was found many times. The rearrangement joins TRBV10-2 to TRBJ2-5; D unclear. The CDR3 is made up of 12 amino acids. Trimming shortened V by 3 bases and J by 5 bases, and 7 bases separated the two germline ends. Germline CDR1 reads WSHSY; CDR2 reads SAAADI. CDR3 sequence (DNA): TGCGCCAGCAGTGAACAGAAGGAGACCCAGTACTTC. It translates to CASSEQKETQYF.

This clone was recorded many times. The chain joins TRBV19 to TRBJ2-5; TRBD2 matches 7 bases. The V and J ends lost 8 bases and 0 bases, in that order; junction bases with no gene match: 3. The CDR3 has 13 amino acids. Per germline, CDR1 LNHDA and CDR2 SQIVND (reference sequence). CDR3 nucleotide sequence: TGTGCCAGTGGACTAGGTAACCAAGAGACCCAGTACTTC. This encodes CASGLGNQETQYF.

In this sample, this clone turned up many times. The rearrangement uses TRBV6-6 and TRBJ1-2, with TRBD1 matching 12 bases. V was pared by 6 bases and J by 3 bases, with 5 bases of the junction left unmatched. In germline, CDR1 is MNHNY, CDR2 SVGAGI (reference sequence). The length of the CDR3 is 15 residues. CDR3 DNA sequence: TGTGCCAGCAGGCGGGACAGGGGGCAGTACTATGGCTACACCTTC. Its translation: CASRRDRGQYYGYTF.

This clone showed up many times. V usage is TRBV7-2 and J usage is TRBJ1-5; D is unclear. V was pared by 7 bases and J by 2 bases, with 15 bases between. CDR3 length equals 15 residues. Germline values: CDR1 SGHTA, CDR2 FQGNSA. The CDR3 DNA sequence: TGTGCCAGCAAGGCGGGTACCCTGGGCAATCAGCCCCAGCATTTT. This encodes CASKAGTLGNQPQHF.

The sample holds a few counts of this clone. V gene TRBV19 combines with J gene TRBJ2-5; 9 positions agree with TRBD2. With the DNA end fitting TRBJ2-7 better, the J assignment may be wrong. The germline gives CDR1 LNHDA, CDR2 SQIVND (reference sequence). The CDR3 totals 15 residues. Written as DNA, the CDR3 is TGTGCCAGTAGTCCTCAGAGCGGGGGGCCCTACGAGCAGTACTTC. Translated: CASSPQSGGPYEQYF.

The table lists this clone with many counts. CDR3 nucleotides: TGTGCCAGCAGCGTAGTGTCAGGGGGCGGGGAGACCCAGTACTTC. This sequence encodes CASSVVSGGGETQYF. The chain combines TRBV9 with TRBJ2-5; 8 bases are a match to TRBD1. The ends lost 0 bases at V and 5 bases at J; junction bases unmatched: 6. The CDR3 covers 15 residues. The germline V gene has CDR1 SGDLS and CDR2 YYNGEE.

At least ten counts were recorded for this clone. V and J are TRBV7-9 and TRBJ2-7, with 9 bases identical to TRBD1. Germline values: CDR1 SEHNR, CDR2 FQNEAQ (reference sequence). The V segment lost 5 bases and the J segment 3 bases; nucleotides outside the gene matches: 17. This CDR3 has 18 residues. The CDR3 region is CASSLPGQGASVFYEQYF. CDR3 sequence (DNA): TGTGCCAGCAGCCTTCCGGGACAGGGAGCGAGTGTCTTCTACGAGCAGTACTTC.

The sample holds many counts of this clone. The gene calls are TRBV18 and TRBJ1-1; the match to TRBD1 covers 7 bases. The ends lost 1 base at V and 1 base at J; junction bases unmatched: 0. Germline V gene data show CDR1 as KGHSH and CDR2 as LQKENI. The CDR3 consists of 14 residues. CDR3 loop: CASSPQGANTEAFF. As DNA, the CDR3 is TGTGCCAGCTCACCACAGGGGGCGAACACTGAAGCTTTCTTT.

This clone was detected ten times or more. V is TRBV7-2 and J is TRBJ2-3; TRBD2 agrees at 7 bases. Germline V gene lookup returns CDR1 SGHTA and CDR2 FQGNSA. This CDR3 region has 16 residues. Unmatched junction bases numbered 10, after V lost 5 bases and J lost 2 bases. CDR3 in DNA: TGTGCCAGCAGCCCCCGGGGGGTAGCGGCCACAGATACGCAGTATTTT. Amino acids: CASSPRGVAATDTQYF.

This clone was detected ten times or more. This chain joins TRBV19 and TRBJ2-7, with 8 bases lining up with TRBD1. The CDR3 loop spans 15 amino acids. The ends lost 7 bases at V and 4 bases at J; junction bases unmatched: 12. Per the germline V gene, CDR1 is LNHDA and CDR2 is SQIVND (reference sequence). CDR3 in DNA: TGTGCCAGTACCCCAGGGGACAGGCCCTTTTACGAGCAGTACTTC. It yields the protein CASTPGDRPFYEQYF.

This clone was detected ten times or more. The chain recombines TRBV6-6 with TRBJ1-2; tentatively, D is TRBD1 (6 bases). V shed 7 bases and J shed 4 bases, with 16 bases lying between them. Germline assignment: CDR1 MNHNY and CDR2 SVGAGI (reference sequence). CDR3 size: 14 residues. The CDR3 loop is CASKSGAVPYGYTF. The CDR3 coding sequence is TGTGCCAGCAAATCAGGGGCCGTGCCCTATGGCTACACCTTC.

This clone was seen many times. The chain combines TRBV5-1 with TRBJ2-1, with D tentatively TRBD1 (6 bases). The V gene's germline CDR1 is SGHRS and CDR2 YFSETQ. Trimming cost V 4 bases and J 0 bases, with 11 bases left between them. The CDR3 length is 15 residues. CDR3 nucleotide sequence: TGCGCCAGCAGCCGCAGGGACAACTCCTACAATGAGCAGTTCTTC. Translation gives CASSRRDNSYNEQFF.

This clone was counted ten times or more. The chain joins TRBV30 to TRBJ2-2; 7 bases match TRBD1. The V segment lost 4 bases and the J segment 1 base; nucleotides outside the gene matches: 12. The germline CDR1 and CDR2 sequences are GTSNPN and SVGIG (reference sequence). CDR3 length equals 17 residues. CDR3 coding DNA: TGTGCCTGGAACCTAAGGGGGCAGGCGAAGAACACCGGGGAGCTGTTTTTT. It specifies CAWNLRGQAKNTGELFF.

This clone was recorded many times. The chain has TRBV5-6 and TRBJ2-1, with 9 bases matching TRBD2. The CDR3 loop spans 18 amino acids. Germline V gene lookup returns CDR1 SGHDT and CDR2 YYEEEE. V shed 1 base and J 3 bases; nucleotides not matched to a gene: 11. The CDR3 DNA sequence: TGTGCCAGCAGCTTGTACCCTATCTTAGCGGGAGTCTACAATGAGCAGTTCTTC. Protein sequence: CASSLYPILAGVYNEQFF.

This clone appeared many times. V and J are TRBV18 and TRBJ2-7, with 9 bases aligning to TRBD1. V lost 3 bases and J lost 0; bases outside the gene matches: 6. The CDR3 contains 16 residues. Germline loops: CDR1 KGHSH, CDR2 LQKENI. CDR3 residues: CASSPRDRGSSYEQYF. The CDR3 DNA reads as TGTGCCAGCTCACCGCGAGACAGGGGGAGCTCCTACGAGCAGTACTTC.

This clone came up many times. The chain joins TRBV4-2 to TRBJ2-7; 12 positions agree with TRBD2. The germline CDR1 and CDR2 sequences are LGHNA and YNFKEQ. The CDR3 extends over 17 amino acids. V dropped 1 base and J dropped 0; count of bases not matched to a gene: 4. CDR3 in amino acids: CASSQGTSGTPSYEQYF. CDR3 bases: TGTGCCAGCAGCCAAGGGACTAGCGGGACCCCCTCCTACGAGCAGTACTTC.

This clone was recorded many times. J is TRBJ1-5 and V is TRBV28, with TRBD1 matching over 7 bases. The CDR3 covers 14 residues. Germline V lookup: CDR1 MDHEN, CDR2 SYDVKM. V gave up 3 bases and J gave up 7 bases; unmatched junction bases: 6. The CDR3 protein is CASSLSQGGQPQHF. The CDR3 DNA reads TGTGCCAGCAGTTTGAGCCAGGGGGGACAGCCCCAGCATTTT.

This clone has ten or more counts. This sequence joins TRBV19 and TRBJ1-1; D gene unclear. V was shortened by 3 bases and J by 5 bases, with 10 bases between the two germline ends. The CDR3 covers 13 residues. Germline lookup yields CDR1 LNHDA and CDR2 SQIVND (reference sequence). In DNA, the CDR3 is TGTGCCAGTAGTATTTACGGGTCTACTGAAGCTTTCTTT. Translation gives CASSIYGSTEAFF.

This clone was seen at least ten times. This chain uses TRBV19 with TRBJ2-7; 11 bases map to TRBD2. The CDR3 covers 15 residues. CDR1 LNHDA and CDR2 SQIVND come from the germline V gene (reference sequence). Trimming removed 5 bases from V and 0 bases from J; junction bases left unmatched: 3. The chain's CDR3 is CASSPGTSGSYEQYF. DNA for the CDR3: TGTGCCAGTAGTCCCGGGACTAGCGGCTCCTACGAGCAGTACTTC. Supplemented by reference TRBV19 and TRBJ2-7, the full variable domain reads DGGITQSPKYLFRKEGQNVTLSCEQNLNHDAMYWYRQDPGQGLRLIYYSQIVNDFQKGDIAEGYSVSREKKESFPLTVTSAQKNPTAFYLCASSPGTSGSYEQYFGPGTRLTVT.

This clone was seen at least ten times. The gene calls are TRBV19 and TRBJ2-1, with 12 bases identical to TRBD2. CDR3 length: 17 residues. V gave up 5 bases and J gave up 7 bases; unmatched junction bases: 12. Looked up from germline, CDR1 is LNHDA and CDR2 is SQIVND (reference sequence). The CDR3 loop is CASSPLAGGPLVNEQFF. CDR3 DNA sequence: TGTGCCAGTAGTCCACTAGCGGGAGGACCCCTAGTGAATGAGCAGTTCTTC.

This clone was counted at least ten times. V gene TRBV30 combines with J gene TRBJ2-2; 7 bases map to TRBD2. V lost 1 base, J lost 6 bases, and 5 bases stayed unmatched. CDR3 size: 14 residues. Germline V CDR1 and CDR2: GTSNPN, SVGIG (reference sequence). The CDR3 nucleotides read TGTGCCTGGAGTGCAACTAGCGTAGCCGGGGAGCTGTTTTTT. Its protein product is CAWSATSVAGELFF.

This clone occurred many times. V gene TRBV2 combines with J gene TRBJ1-2, with D possibly being TRBD1 (5 bases). This CDR3 is 12 amino acids long. Per the germline V gene, CDR1 is SNHLY and CDR2 is FYNNEI. The V end lost 6 bases, the J end lost 7 bases, and 12 bases lay between the germline ends. In DNA form, the CDR3 reads TGTGCCAGCAGGGAAATCAGGGTTGGCTACACCTTC. It codes for CASREIRVGYTF.

This clone has at least ten counts. The chain recombines TRBV28 with TRBJ2-7, with unresolved D. Germline CDR1 reads MDHEN; CDR2 reads SYDVKM. CDR3 length: 13 amino acids. Trimming took 5 bases from V and 2 from J, leaving 10 bases between them. CDR3 protein: CASSNQLAYEQYF. The CDR3 DNA reads TGTGCCAGCAGTAACCAATTAGCCTACGAGCAGTACTTC.

This clone appeared many times. The chain carries TRBV14 and TRBJ2-3; D is possibly TRBD1 (6 bases). CDR3 size: 19 residues. The V end was cut by 1 base, the J end by 2 bases, with 22 bases between. Germline CDR1 is SGHDN and CDR2 is FVKESK. CDR3: CASSQGKPNRDIFTDTQYF. The CDR3 DNA sequence: TGTGCCAGCAGCCAAGGAAAACCTAACAGGGATATATTCACAGATACGCAGTATTTT.